The present entry profiles one T cell receptor (beta chain) with its context. The entry originates in a study of blood T cell repertoires in COVID-19. Looking at the study overall: Acute-phase and convalescent COVID-19 samples originated in the United States, Italy and Spain.

In the original analysis: Amplification of reference gene primers was used by the study to estimate nucleated cell counts. Clones were read by immunoSEQ multiplex PCR, and TCRdb kept only the in-frame ones, dropping some. The V and J calls and the clone size are those of that table, but D and trimming were determined from the DNA. The data hold a few hundred thousand clones, with roughly nine tenths observed a single time. V was trimmed by 4 bases and J by 9 bases, leaving 8 bases between them. The CDR3 spans 11 residues. Germline CDR1 reads SGHNT; CDR2 reads YYREEE (reference sequence). The chain employs TRBV5-4 and TRBJ2-1; D not certain. The sample taken for sequencing was peripheral blood. This clonotype was obtained from a man aged 35 to 55 who had recovered from COVID-19. The CDR3: CASSIPGEQFF. CDR3 nucleotides: TGTGCCAGCAGCATACCCGGTGAGCAGTTCTTC.